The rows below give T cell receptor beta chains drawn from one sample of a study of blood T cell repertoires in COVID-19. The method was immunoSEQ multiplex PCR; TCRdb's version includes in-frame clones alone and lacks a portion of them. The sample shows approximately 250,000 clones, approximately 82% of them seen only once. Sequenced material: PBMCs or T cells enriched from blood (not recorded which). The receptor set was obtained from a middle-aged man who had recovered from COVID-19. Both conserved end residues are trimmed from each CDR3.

CDR3aa: ASSQEGPAGDTEAF
v_gene: TRBV4-3

CDR3aa: ASMGRDRGFDTEAF
v_gene: TRBV19

CDR3aa: VRGKLAGLYNEQF
v_gene: TRBV7-5

CDR3aa: ASTRNRGTQY
v_gene: TRBV5-4

CDR3aa: ASSPISTETQY
v_gene: TRBV7-2

CDR3aa: ASSTSGGLAKNIQY
v_gene: TRBV7-8

CDR3aa: ASSLGEGLSPLH
v_gene: TRBV5-4

CDR3aa: ASSLGGTAYGYT
v_gene: TRBV7-9

CDR3aa: ASRARANTGELF
v_gene: TRBV19

CDR3aa: ASSPRQGSTDTQY
v_gene: TRBV18

CDR3aa: ASTHRRGEKLF
v_gene: TRBV19

CDR3aa: ASSLRQAGNSPLH
v_gene: TRBV7-6

CDR3aa: ASSSRVNEQF
v_gene: TRBV6-2/TRBV6-3

CDR3aa: AISSLRGMNTGELF
v_gene: TRBV10-3

CDR3aa: ASRSPGQGGEQY
v_gene: TRBV6-5

CDR3aa: ASSFSWDINTGELF
v_gene: TRBV7-9

CDR3aa: ASSLEETQY
v_gene: TRBV4-1

CDR3aa: SEGLGDYGYT
v_gene: TRBV29-1

CDR3aa: ASSNLGRKTLSYEQY
v_gene: TRBV6-2/TRBV6-3

CDR3aa: SGGPKNIQY
v_gene: TRBV20-1

CDR3aa: ASSPQGLFSGNTIY
v_gene: TRBV7-9

CDR3aa: ASSTQGYTEAF
v_gene: TRBV19

CDR3aa: ASSPSGSSPLH
v_gene: TRBV7-2